The sequence of this T cell receptor (beta chain) was determined in a study of blood T cell repertoires in COVID-19. The wider study: The study drew acute and convalescent COVID-19 samples from the United States, Italy and Spain. PBMCs, B-cell-depleted T cells, or T cells were the source of the cDNA or gDNA that made up the material.

V trimming: 6 bases; J trimming: 0 bases; junction bases outside the gene matches: 8. The CDR3 consists of 16 residues. Germline-derived CDR1 and CDR2 are WSHSY and SAAADI. The authors' processing: From reference gene primer amplification, estimates of nucleated cell counts were derived. Data came from immunoSEQ multiplex PCR; TCRdb stores just in-frame clones and leaves some out. That table supplies the V and J calls and clone size; D and trimming were determined from the DNA. The sample holds a few hundred thousand clones; more than 80% are singletons and the top ten take around 3%. The chain carries TRBV10-2 and TRBJ2-1, with 7 bases matching TRBD1. This receptor was identified in a woman younger than 45 with COVID-19, enrolled during active disease. The specimen sequenced was peripheral blood. The CDR3 DNA follows: TGCGCCAGCAGCGAGATGGGACAGAGCTCCTACAATGAGCAGTTCTTC. Protein product: CASSEMGQSSYNEQFF.